A selection of T cell receptor beta chains follows, all from one sample in a study of blood T cell repertoires in COVID-19. This table comes from immunoSEQ multiplex PCR, and its TCRdb copy is limited to in-frame clones, with some not included. The sample lists under 350,000 clones, about 89% occurring once. Sequenced input: peripheral blood. Every receptor here comes from a man aged 40-49 years with acute or convalescent COVID-19. CDR3s leave out the opening cysteine and the closing phenylalanine or tryptophan.

TRBV5-1,ASSPQGGVTEAF
TRBV30,AWMSGGPSYEQY
TRBV7-6,ASSFGLAGETYEQY
TRBV6-5,ASSYSSGASQY
TRBV2,ASRQTSGAFTDTQY
TRBV5-3,ARSVRFYGGPQGTMEQF
TRBV19,ASSFWGRGRERNQPQH
TRBV5-1,ASSLTRAGNSPLH
TRBV25-1,ASSGGQLIADTQY
TRBV15,ATSRGASNTEAF
TRBV24-1,ATSDHGLNRGQDTQY
TRBV5-5,ASSLGPTNTEAF
TRBV15,ATSIPYNTQY
TRBV2,ASSLGHRTDTQY
TRBV11-2,ASGNSGSYEQY
TRBV12-3/TRBV12-4,ASSSYSYEQY
TRBV30,AWSVGRGNSPLH
TRBV3-1/TRBV3-2,ASSPRQDTEAF
TRBV12-3/TRBV12-4,ASTEVNTGELF
TRBV18,ASSPLSGQGSDNEKLF
TRBV15,ATSRGFGETQY
TRBV6-4,ASSDSTSGGADTQY